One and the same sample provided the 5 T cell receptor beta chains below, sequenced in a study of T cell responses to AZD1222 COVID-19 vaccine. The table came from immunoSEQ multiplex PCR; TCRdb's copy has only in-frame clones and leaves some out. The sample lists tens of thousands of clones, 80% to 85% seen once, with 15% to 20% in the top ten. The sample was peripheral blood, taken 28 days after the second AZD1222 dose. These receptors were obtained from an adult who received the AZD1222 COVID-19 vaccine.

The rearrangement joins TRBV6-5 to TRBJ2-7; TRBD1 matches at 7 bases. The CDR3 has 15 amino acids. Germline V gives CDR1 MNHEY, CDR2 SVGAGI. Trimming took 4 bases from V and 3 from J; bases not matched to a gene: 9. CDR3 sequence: CASSSPPGQNYEQYF. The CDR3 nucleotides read TGTGCCAGCAGTTCACCGCCGGGACAGAACTACGAGCAGTACTTC.

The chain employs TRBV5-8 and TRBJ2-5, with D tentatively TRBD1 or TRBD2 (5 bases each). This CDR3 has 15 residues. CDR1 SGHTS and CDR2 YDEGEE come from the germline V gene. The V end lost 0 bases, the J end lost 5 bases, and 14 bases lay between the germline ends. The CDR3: CASSLGLGGRETQYF. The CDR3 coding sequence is TGTGCCAGCAGCTTGGGCCTTGGGGGTCGGGAGACCCAGTACTTC.

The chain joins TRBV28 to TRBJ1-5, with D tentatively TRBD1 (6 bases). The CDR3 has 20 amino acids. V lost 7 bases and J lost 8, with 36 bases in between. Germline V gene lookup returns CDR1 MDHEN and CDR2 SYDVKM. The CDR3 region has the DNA TGTGCCAGCACTCCCCATTATATTACTGGGTCCAGGGGAATAAGTGAGCCCCAGCATTTT. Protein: CASTPHYITGSRGISEPQHF.

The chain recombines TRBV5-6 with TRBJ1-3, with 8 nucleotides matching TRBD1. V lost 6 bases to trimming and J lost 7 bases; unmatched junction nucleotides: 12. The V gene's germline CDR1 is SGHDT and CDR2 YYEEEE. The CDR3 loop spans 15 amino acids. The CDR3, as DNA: TGTGCCAGCACCCCAACCACAGGGGGAAGGAACACCATATATTTT. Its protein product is CASTPTTGGRNTIYF.

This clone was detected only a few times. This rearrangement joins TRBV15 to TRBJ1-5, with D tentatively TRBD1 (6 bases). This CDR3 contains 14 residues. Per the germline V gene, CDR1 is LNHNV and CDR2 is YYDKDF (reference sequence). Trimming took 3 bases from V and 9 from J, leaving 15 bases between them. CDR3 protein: CATSRPGATRPQHF. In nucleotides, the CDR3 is TGTGCCACCAGCAGGCCGGGGGCCACGCGGCCCCAGCATTTT.